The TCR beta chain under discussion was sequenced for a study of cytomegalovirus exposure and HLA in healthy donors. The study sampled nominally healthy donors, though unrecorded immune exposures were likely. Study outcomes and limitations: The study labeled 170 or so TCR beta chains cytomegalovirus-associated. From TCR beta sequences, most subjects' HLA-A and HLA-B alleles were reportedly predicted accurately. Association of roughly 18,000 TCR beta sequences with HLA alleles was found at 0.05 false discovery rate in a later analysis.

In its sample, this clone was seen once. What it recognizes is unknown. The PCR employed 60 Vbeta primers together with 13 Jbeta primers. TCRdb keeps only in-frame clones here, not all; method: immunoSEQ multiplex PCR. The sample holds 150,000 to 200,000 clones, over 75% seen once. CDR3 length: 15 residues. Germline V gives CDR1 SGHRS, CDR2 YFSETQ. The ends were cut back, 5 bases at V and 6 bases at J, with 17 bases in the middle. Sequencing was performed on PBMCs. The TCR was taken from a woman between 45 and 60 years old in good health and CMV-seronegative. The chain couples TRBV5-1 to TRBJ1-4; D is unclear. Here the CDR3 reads CASRARPTRDEKLFF. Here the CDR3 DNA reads TGCGCCAGCAGAGCCAGACCGACTCGGGATGAAAAACTGTTTTTT.